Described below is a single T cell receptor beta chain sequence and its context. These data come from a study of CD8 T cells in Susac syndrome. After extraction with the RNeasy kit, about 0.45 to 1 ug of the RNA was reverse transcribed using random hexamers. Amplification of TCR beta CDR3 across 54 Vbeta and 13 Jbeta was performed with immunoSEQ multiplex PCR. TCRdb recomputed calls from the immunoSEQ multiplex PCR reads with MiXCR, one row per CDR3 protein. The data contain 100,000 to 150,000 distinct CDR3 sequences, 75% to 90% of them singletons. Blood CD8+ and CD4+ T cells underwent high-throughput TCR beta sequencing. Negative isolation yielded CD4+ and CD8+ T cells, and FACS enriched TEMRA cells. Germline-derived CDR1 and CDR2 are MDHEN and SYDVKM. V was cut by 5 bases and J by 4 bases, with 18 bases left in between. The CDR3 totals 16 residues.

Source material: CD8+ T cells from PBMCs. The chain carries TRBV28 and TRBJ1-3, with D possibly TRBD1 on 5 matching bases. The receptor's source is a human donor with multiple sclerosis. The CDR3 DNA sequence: TGTGCCAGCAGTCCCTTCGGGGCGAATGAGGGAAACACCATATATTTT. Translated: CASSPFGANEGNTIYF.